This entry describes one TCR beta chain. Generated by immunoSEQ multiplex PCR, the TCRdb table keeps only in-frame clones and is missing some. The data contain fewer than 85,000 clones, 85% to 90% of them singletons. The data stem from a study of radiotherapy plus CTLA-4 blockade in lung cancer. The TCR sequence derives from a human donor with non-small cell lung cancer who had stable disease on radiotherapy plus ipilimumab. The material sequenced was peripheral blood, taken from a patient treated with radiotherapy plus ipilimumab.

The CDR3: CASSYSQGAVSEKLFF. In nucleotides, the CDR3 is TGTGCCAGCAGTTACTCACAGGGGGCGGTTAGTGAAAAACTGTTTTTT. The genes are TRBV28 and TRBJ1-4; 9 bases are shared with TRBD1. Losses at the gene ends were 4 bases for V and 7 bases for J; bases not matched to a gene: 10. CDR1 is MDHEN, CDR2 SYDVKM, per germline. This CDR3 contains 16 residues.